The 18 T cell receptor beta chains below were found in one sample sequenced in a study of cytomegalovirus exposure and HLA in healthy donors (dated by TCRdb to about 2017). The library was produced with the immunoSEQ multiplex PCR assay. For the multiplex PCR, a mixture combining 60 forward primers for TCR Vbeta segments and 13 reverse primers for TCR Jbeta segments was used. This is the immuneACCESS table as TCRdb keeps it, with only in-frame sequences that have V and J called. A part of the clones is gone; compared with another copy, unresolved V genes explain less than half, and the rest is unexplained. Across this sample there are 100,000 to 150,000 clones, with about a sixth seen only once. The ten largest clones capture about 2.6% of the sample. The sequencing sample was made of PBMCs. The receptors stem from a female donor in good health and CMV-seropositive.

This sequence joins TRBV6-5 and TRBJ1-2, with 7 bases matching TRBD1. J gave up 5 bases and V 2 bases, and 11 bases lay outside the gene matches. This CDR3 is 16 amino acids long. From germline, CDR1 is MNHEY and CDR2 SVGAGI. The CDR3 loop reads CASSYLQGLTLYGYTF. The CDR3 bases are TGTGCCAGCAGTTACCTACAGGGGTTAACGCTTTATGGCTACACCTTC.

This clone came up a few times. The rearrangement uses TRBV6-6 and TRBJ1-6; TRBD1 aligns across 7 bases. V was clipped by 0 bases and J by 7 bases; unmatched bases: 3. The CDR3 has 15 amino acids. The V gene's germline CDR1 is MNHNY and CDR2 SVGAGI (reference sequence). CDR3 loop: CASSYSGQWNSPLHF. DNA for the CDR3: TGTGCCAGCAGTTACTCGGGACAGTGGAATTCACCCCTCCACTTT.

The chain recombines TRBV4-2 with TRBJ2-7; weak D call: TRBD1 (6 bases). V lost 1 base, J lost 2 bases, and 12 bases lay in between. The V gene's germline CDR1 is LGHNA and CDR2 YNFKEQ. This CDR3 region has 15 residues. CDR3 sequence: CASSQAEGVPYEQYF. In nucleotides, the CDR3 is TGTGCCAGCAGCCAAGCTGAGGGGGTCCCCTACGAGCAGTACTTC.

V and J are TRBV4-1 and TRBJ2-7, with a tentative D call TRBD2 (6 bases). CDR3 length equals 15 residues. Trimming removed 3 bases at V and 2 bases at J, with 14 bases between. Germline V lookup: CDR1 MGHRA, CDR2 YSYEKL. Written as DNA, the CDR3 is TGCGCCAGCAGCCATACGTCTAGCGTCACCTACGAGCAGTACTTC. Translation gives CASSHTSSVTYEQYF.

The chain employs TRBV4-1 and TRBJ2-2; D may be TRBD2 (5 bases). This CDR3 is 16 amino acids long. Between the trimmed V and J ends, which lost 0 bases and 0 bases, there was a span of 8 bases. Germline V CDR1 and CDR2: MGHRA, YSYEKL. In DNA form, the CDR3 reads TGCGCCAGCAGCCAAGATACGGGGTCGAACACCGGGGAGCTGTTTTTT. Its protein product is CASSQDTGSNTGELFF.

This clone showed up just a few times. This rearrangement joins TRBV6-1 to TRBJ1-2; TRBD1 matches 7 bases. The germline gives CDR1 MNHNS, CDR2 SASEGT. With 0 bases clipped from V and 4 bases from J, the junction kept 8 bases outside the gene matches. CDR3 length equals 16 residues. The CDR3 coding sequence is TGTGCCAGCAGTGAAGCGGCGACAGGGTTCCCCTATGGCTACACCTTC. Its protein product is CASSEAATGFPYGYTF.

The chain employs TRBV29-1 and TRBJ2-5, with a tentative D call TRBD2 (5 bases). V shed 5 bases and J shed 5 bases, with 12 bases lying between them. The length of the CDR3 is 12 residues. Germline assignment: CDR1 SQVTM and CDR2 ANQGSEA. CDR3: CSVLLGSETQYF. The CDR3 DNA reads TGCAGCGTTCTACTAGGTTCCGAGACCCAGTACTTC. The whole variable domain, filled in from reference TRBV29-1 and TRBJ2-5, reads SAVISQKPSRDICQRGTSLTIQCQVDSQVTMMFWYRQQPGQSLTLIATANQGSEATYESGFVIDKFPISRPNLTFSTLTVSNMSPEDSSIYLCSVLLGSETQYFGPGTRLLVL.

In this sample, this clone turned up a few times. The chain links TRBV30 to TRBJ1-5; 11 bases align to TRBD1. Per germline, CDR1 GTSNPN and CDR2 SVGIG (reference sequence). The CDR3 is made up of 15 amino acids. J gave up 5 bases and V 3 bases, and 6 bases lay outside the gene matches. DNA of the CDR3: TGTGCCTGGAGCGGCGGGACAGGGGGTTATCAGCCCCAGCATTTT. This gives the protein CAWSGGTGGYQPQHF.

This clone is a singleton in its sample. The chain joins TRBV27 to TRBJ1-2, with 8 bases fitting TRBD1. CDR1 MNHEY and CDR2 SMNVEV come from the germline V gene (reference sequence). The CDR3 is 14 amino acids. J lost 2 bases, V lost 4 bases, and 3 bases had no gene match. The DNA for the CDR3 is TGTGCCAGCAGTTCCTACAGGGGGAACTATGGCTACACCTTC. Its translation is CASSSYRGNYGYTF.

The genes are TRBV4-3 and TRBJ2-5, with 7 nucleotides matching TRBD1. The CDR3 length is 15 residues. Looked up from germline, CDR1 is LGHNA and CDR2 is YSLEER. After removal of 1 base from V and 5 bases from J, the junction contained 7 bases not matched to a gene. The CDR3 region is CASSQGTGVGETQYF. Here the CDR3 DNA reads TGCGCCAGCAGCCAAGGTACAGGGGTAGGCGAGACCCAGTACTTC.

The chain links TRBV5-1 to TRBJ2-1; D perhaps matches TRBD2 (6 bases). Germline V gene sequence: CDR1 SGHRS, CDR2 YFSETQ. V gave up 0 bases and J gave up 4 bases, with 14 bases separating them. The CDR3 extends over 16 amino acids. DNA of the CDR3: TGCGCCAGCAGCTTGGGGGACTTTGCGTATTACAATGAGCAGTTCTTC. It encodes CASSLGDFAYYNEQFF.

The chain recombines TRBV19 with TRBJ2-5; 9 bases align to TRBD1. This CDR3 region has 16 residues. Germline assignment: CDR1 LNHDA and CDR2 SQIVND (reference sequence). V shed 3 bases, J shed 4 bases, and the junction held 9 bases outside the gene matches. CDR3 sequence: CASSIQPGTGTETQYF. The CDR3 coding sequence is TGTGCCAGTAGTATCCAACCCGGGACAGGGACAGAGACCCAGTACTTC.

The V and J genes are TRBV5-1 and TRBJ1-5; 8 bases map to TRBD1. J lost 5 bases, V lost 0 bases, and 4 bases had no gene match. Germline values: CDR1 SGHRS, CDR2 YFSETQ. The CDR3 extends over 15 amino acids. DNA of the CDR3: TGCGCCAGCAGCTTGGATGGACAGGGTTATCAGCCCCAGCATTTT. Residues: CASSLDGQGYQPQHF.

This chain links TRBV10-3 with TRBJ1-1; 8 bases match TRBD1. The germline V gene has CDR1 ENHRY and CDR2 SYGVKD. The CDR3 is made up of 18 amino acids. Germline trimming cut 2 bases from V and 0 bases from J; bases unmatched to any gene: 11. CDR3: CAISEQRQGWGMNTEAFF. CDR3 nucleotide sequence: TGTGCCATCAGTGAGCAGAGACAGGGGTGGGGGATGAACACTGAAGCTTTCTTT.

This clone was seen a handful of times. The chain is built from TRBV29-1 and TRBJ1-1; D is possibly TRBD1 (6 bases). The V gene lost 2 bases and the J gene lost 1 base, with 11 bases spanning the gap. Germline loops: CDR1 SQVTM, CDR2 ANQGSEA. This CDR3 region has 14 residues. CDR3 bases: TGCAGCGTTGAATGGGCGGACAGGAACACTGAAGCTTTCTTT. The encoded protein is CSVEWADRNTEAFF. Full variable domain (missing parts from reference TRBV29-1 and TRBJ1-1): SAVISQKPSRDICQRGTSLTIQCQVDSQVTMMFWYRQQPGQSLTLIATANQGSEATYESGFVIDKFPISRPNLTFSTLTVSNMSPEDSSIYLCSVEWADRNTEAFFGQGTRLTVV.

The chain links TRBV25-1 to TRBJ2-2; TRBD1 is a possible D gene (5 bases). The CDR3 extends over 15 amino acids. V dropped 1 base and J dropped 2 bases, with 8 bases sitting between them. CDR1 is MGHDK and CDR2 is SYGVNS in the germline V gene. The CDR3 DNA sequence: TGTGCCAGCAGTGAATTGCAGGGTAACACCGGGGAGCTGTTTTTT. Translating gives CASSELQGNTGELFF.

The sample holds a few counts of this clone. This chain joins TRBV6-5 and TRBJ2-6, with 8 positions matching TRBD2. Germline V gene sequence: CDR1 MNHEY, CDR2 SVGAGI. V was clipped by 8 bases and J by 4 bases; unmatched bases: 7. CDR3 length equals 15 residues. In nucleotides, the CDR3 is TGTGCCAGCGGGACTAGTAGGTACGGGGCCAACGTCCTGACTTTC. Encoded protein: CASGTSRYGANVLTF.

The rearrangement joins TRBV27 to TRBJ2-2; TRBD2 is a possible D gene (6 bases). Germline CDR1 reads MNHEY; CDR2 reads SMNVEV (reference sequence). The CDR3 is 16 residues long. Trimming removed 3 bases from V and 1 base from J, with 12 bases in between. The CDR3 DNA reads TGTGCCAGCAGTTTCATCAACGGGGGGAACACCGGGGAGCTGTTTTTT. It yields the protein CASSFINGGNTGELFF.